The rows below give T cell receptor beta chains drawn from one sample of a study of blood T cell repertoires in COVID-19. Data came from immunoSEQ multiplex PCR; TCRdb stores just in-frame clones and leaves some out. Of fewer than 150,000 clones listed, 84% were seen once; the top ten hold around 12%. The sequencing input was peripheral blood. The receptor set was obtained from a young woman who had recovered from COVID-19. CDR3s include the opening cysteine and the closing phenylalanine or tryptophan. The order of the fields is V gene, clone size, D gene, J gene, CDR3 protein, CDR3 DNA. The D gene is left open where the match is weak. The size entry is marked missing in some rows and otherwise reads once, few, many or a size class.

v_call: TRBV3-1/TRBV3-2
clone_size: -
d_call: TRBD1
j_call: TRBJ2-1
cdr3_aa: CASSQDRGYSNEQFF
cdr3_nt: TGTGCCAGCAGCCAAGACAGGGGGTATTCGAATGAGCAGTTCTTC

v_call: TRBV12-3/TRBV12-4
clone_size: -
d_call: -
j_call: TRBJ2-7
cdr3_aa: CASSYSGEQYF
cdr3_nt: TGTGCCAGCAGTTACAGTGGAGAGCAGTACTTC

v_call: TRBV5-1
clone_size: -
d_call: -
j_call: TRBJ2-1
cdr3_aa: CASSLAKRGRNNEQFF
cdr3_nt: TGCGCCAGCAGCTTGGCCAAAAGGGGTCGAAACAATGAGCAGTTCTTC

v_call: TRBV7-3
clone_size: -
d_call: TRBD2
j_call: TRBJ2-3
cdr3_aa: CASSSGLAGTVDTQYF
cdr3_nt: TGTGCCAGCAGCTCGGGACTAGCGGGAACTGTAGATACGCAGTATTTT

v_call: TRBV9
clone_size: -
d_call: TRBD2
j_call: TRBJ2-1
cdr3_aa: CASSVEVAGDNEQFF
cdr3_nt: TGTGCCAGCAGCGTAGAGGTAGCGGGTGACAATGAGCAGTTCTTC

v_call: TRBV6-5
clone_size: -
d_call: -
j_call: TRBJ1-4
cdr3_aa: CASSYRGAMGGEKLFF
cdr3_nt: TGTGCCAGCAGTTACCGCGGGGCTATGGGCGGTGAAAAACTGTTTTTT

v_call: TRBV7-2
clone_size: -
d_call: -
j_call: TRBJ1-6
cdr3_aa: CASSLVQNSPLHF
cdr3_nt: TGTGCCAGCAGCTTAGTCCAGAATTCACCCCTCCACTTT

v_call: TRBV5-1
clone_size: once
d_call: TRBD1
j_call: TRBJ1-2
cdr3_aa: CASRPPGQGNYGYTF
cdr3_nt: TGCGCCAGCAGGCCACCGGGACAGGGTAACTATGGCTACACCTTC

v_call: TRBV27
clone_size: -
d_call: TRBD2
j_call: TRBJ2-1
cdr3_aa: CASSLVAGGSYNEQFF
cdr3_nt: TGTGCCAGCAGTTTAGTAGCGGGAGGGTCCTACAATGAGCAGTTCTTC

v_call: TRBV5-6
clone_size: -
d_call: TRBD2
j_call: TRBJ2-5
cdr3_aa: CASSLAGRGGLETQYF
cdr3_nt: TGTGCCAGCAGCTTGGCAGGGCGGGGGGGCTTGGAGACCCAGTACTTC

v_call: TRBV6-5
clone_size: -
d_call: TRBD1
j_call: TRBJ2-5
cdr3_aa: CASSYSFGQGGETQYF
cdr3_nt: TGTGCCAGCAGTTACTCCTTCGGACAGGGTGGGGAGACCCAGTACTTC

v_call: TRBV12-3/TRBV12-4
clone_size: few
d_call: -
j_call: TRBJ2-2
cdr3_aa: CASSFGAGELFF
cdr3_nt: TGTGCCAGCAGTTTTGGAGCCGGGGAGCTGTTTTTT

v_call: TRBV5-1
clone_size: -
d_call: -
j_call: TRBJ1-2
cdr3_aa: CASSLKQSYGYTF
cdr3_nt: TGCGCCAGCAGCTTGAAACAGTCCTATGGCTACACCTTC

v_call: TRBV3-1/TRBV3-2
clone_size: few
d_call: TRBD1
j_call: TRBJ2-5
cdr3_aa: CASSQMTGEETQYF
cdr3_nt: TGTGCCAGCAGCCAGATGACAGGGGAAGAGACCCAGTACTTC

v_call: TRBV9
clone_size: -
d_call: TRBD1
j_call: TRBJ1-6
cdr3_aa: CASSLTGDSHNSPLHF
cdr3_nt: TGTGCCAGCAGCTTAACAGGGGATAGCCATAATTCACCCCTCCACTTT

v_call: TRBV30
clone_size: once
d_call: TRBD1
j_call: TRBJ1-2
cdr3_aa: CAWSGGTGDYGYTF
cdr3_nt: TGTGCCTGGAGTGGGGGGACAGGGGACTATGGCTACACCTTC

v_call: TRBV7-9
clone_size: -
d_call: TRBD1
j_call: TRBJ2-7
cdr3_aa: CATAPITDRGYEQYF
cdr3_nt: TGTGCTACGGCGCCTATAACGGACAGGGGCTACGAGCAGTACTTC

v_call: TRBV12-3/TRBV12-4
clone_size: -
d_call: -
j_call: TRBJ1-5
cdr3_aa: CASSLKGNQPQHF
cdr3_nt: TGTGCCAGCAGTTTAAAGGGGAATCAGCCCCAGCATTTT

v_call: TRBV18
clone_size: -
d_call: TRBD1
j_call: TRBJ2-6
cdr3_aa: CASSNNLGTVSTGANVLTF
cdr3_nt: TGTGCCAGCTCAAATAATCTTGGGACAGTATCAACTGGGGCCAACGTCCTGACTTTC

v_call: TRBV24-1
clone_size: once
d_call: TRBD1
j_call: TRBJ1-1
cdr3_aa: CATSDLHCNTGTGPWIRVNTEAFF
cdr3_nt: TGTGCCACCAGTGATTTGCACTGTAACACCGGGACAGGGCCATGGATTAGGGTGAACACTGAAGCTTTCTTT

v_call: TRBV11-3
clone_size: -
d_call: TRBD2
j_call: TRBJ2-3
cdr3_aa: CASSPGLAGEGDTDTQYF
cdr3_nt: TGTGCCAGCAGCCCGGGACTAGCGGGAGAGGGGGACACAGATACGCAGTATTTT

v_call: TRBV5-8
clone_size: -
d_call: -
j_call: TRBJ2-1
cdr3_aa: CASSRQLNEQFF
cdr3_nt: TGTGCCAGCAGCCGACAGTTGAATGAGCAGTTCTTC

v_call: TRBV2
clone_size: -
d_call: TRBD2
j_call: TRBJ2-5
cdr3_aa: CASLGWASGGQETQYF
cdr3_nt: TGTGCCAGCCTAGGATGGGCTAGCGGGGGCCAAGAGACCCAGTACTTC

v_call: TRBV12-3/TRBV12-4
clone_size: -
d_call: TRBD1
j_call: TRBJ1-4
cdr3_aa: CASSGDRAEKLFF
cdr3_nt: TGTGCCAGCAGTGGGGACAGGGCGGAAAAACTGTTTTTT

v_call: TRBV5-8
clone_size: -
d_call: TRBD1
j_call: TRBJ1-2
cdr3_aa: CASPKGQGANYGYTF
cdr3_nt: TGTGCCAGCCCAAAGGGACAGGGGGCGAACTATGGCTACACCTTC

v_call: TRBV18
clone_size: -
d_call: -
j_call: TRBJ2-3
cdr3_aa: CASSPDWGADTQYF
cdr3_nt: TGTGCCAGCTCACCAGACTGGGGAGCCGATACGCAGTATTTT

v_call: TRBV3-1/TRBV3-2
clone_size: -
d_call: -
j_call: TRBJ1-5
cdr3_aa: CASSRGQSAQHF
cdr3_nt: TGTGCCAGCAGTCGAGGTCAATCAGCCCAGCATTTT

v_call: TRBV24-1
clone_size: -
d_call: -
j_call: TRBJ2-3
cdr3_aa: CATSERRTDTQYF
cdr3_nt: TGTGCCACCAGTGAGCGTCGCACAGATACGCAGTATTTT

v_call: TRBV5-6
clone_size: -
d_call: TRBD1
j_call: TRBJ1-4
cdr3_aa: CASSSTGATNEKLFF
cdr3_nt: TGTGCCAGCAGCTCGACAGGGGCAACTAATGAAAAACTGTTTTTT

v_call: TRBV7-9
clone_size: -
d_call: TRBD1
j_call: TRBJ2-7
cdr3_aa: CASRGQGIYEQYF
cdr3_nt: TGTGCCAGCAGGGGACAGGGAATCTACGAGCAGTACTTC

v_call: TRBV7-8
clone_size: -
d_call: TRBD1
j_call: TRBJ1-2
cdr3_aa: CASSLRSQGGNYGYTF
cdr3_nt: TGTGCCAGCAGCTTAAGGTCCCAGGGGGGAAACTATGGCTACACCTTC

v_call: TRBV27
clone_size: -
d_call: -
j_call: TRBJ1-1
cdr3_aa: CASSLSPLFTEAFF
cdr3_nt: TGTGCCAGCAGTTTATCGCCACTTTTCACTGAAGCTTTCTTT

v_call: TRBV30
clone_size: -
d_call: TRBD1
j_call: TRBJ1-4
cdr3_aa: CAWSSTGLTEKLFF
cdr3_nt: TGTGCCTGGAGCTCGACAGGGCTCACTGAAAAACTGTTTTTT

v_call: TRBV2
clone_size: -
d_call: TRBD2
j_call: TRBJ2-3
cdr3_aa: CASSESPPSASGDTQYF
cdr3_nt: TGTGCCAGCAGTGAGAGTCCCCCTTCGGCTAGCGGAGATACGCAGTATTTT

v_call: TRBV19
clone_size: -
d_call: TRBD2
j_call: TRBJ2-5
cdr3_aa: CASSDNLAGGAMEETQYF
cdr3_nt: TGTGCCAGTAGTGACAATCTGGCGGGGGGGGCGATGGAAGAGACCCAGTACTTC

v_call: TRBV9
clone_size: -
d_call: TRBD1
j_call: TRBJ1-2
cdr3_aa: CASSVAGQGVGNYGYTF
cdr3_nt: TGTGCCAGCAGCGTAGCGGGACAGGGGGTAGGGAACTATGGCTACACCTTC

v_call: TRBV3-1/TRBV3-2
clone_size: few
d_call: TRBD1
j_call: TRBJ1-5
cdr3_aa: CASSQDPLVGGGRRPQHF
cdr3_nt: TGTGCCAGCAGCCAAGACCCCCTGGTAGGGGGCGGAAGAAGGCCCCAGCATTTT

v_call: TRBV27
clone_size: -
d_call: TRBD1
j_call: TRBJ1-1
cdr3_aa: CASSPGQGSNTEAFF
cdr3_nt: TGTGCCAGCAGTCCGGGACAGGGGAGCAACACTGAAGCTTTCTTT

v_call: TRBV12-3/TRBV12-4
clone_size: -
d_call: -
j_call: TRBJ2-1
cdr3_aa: CASSLGTHNEQFF
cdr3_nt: TGTGCCAGCAGTTTGGGGACTCACAATGAGCAGTTCTTC

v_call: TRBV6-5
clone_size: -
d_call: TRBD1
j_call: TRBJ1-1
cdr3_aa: CASIRPGQGGTEAFF
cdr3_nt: TGTGCCAGCATTCGACCGGGACAGGGAGGCACTGAAGCTTTCTTT

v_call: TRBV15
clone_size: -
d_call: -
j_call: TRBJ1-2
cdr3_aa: CATSSDSSNYGYTF
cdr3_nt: TGTGCCACCAGCAGCGACAGCAGCAACTATGGCTACACCTTC

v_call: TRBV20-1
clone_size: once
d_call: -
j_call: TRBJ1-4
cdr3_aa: CAGGYYEKLFF
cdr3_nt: TGCGCGGGGGGTTATTATGAAAAACTGTTTTTT

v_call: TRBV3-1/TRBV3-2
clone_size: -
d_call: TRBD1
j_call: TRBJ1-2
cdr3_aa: CASSQAGGTAYGYTF
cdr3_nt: TGTGCCAGCAGCCAAGCCGGCGGGACAGCGTATGGCTACACCTTC

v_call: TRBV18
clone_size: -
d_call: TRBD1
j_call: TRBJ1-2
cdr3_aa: CASSPLNSGQGDGYTF
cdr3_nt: TGTGCCAGCTCACCACTGAATTCGGGACAGGGAGATGGCTACACCTTC

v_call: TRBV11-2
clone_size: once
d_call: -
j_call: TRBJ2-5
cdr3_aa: CASSLARLPVETQYF
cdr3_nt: TGTGCCAGCAGCTTAGCGCGACTGCCTGTTGAGACCCAGTACTTC

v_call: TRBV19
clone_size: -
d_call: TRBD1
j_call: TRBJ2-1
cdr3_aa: CASHKGTAQFF
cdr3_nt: TGTGCCAGCCACAAAGGGACAGCTCAGTTCTTC

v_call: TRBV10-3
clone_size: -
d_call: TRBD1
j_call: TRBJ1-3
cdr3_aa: CAIRGTGEGNTIYF
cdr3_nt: TGTGCCATCAGAGGGACAGGAGAGGGAAACACCATATATTTT

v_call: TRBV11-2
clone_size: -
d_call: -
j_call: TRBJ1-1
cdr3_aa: CASSFLPRVGTAFF
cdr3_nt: TGTGCCAGCAGCTTCCTACCCCGGGTGGGTACGGCTTTCTTT

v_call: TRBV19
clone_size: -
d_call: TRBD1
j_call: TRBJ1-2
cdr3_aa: CAVDRGDGYTF
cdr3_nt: TGTGCCGTAGACAGGGGGGATGGCTACACCTTC

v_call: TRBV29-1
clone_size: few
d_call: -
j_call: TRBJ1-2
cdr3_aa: CSAYTGSYGYTF
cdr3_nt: TGCAGCGCCTACACAGGGTCCTATGGCTACACCTTC

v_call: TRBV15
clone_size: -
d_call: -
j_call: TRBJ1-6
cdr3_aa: CATSRVTGLPSYNSPLHF
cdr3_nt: TGTGCCACCAGCAGAGTTACGGGACTGCCCTCCTATAATTCACCCCTCCACTTT

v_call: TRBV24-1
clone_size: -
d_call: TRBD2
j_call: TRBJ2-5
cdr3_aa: CATSDPSAGQETQYF
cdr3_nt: TGTGCCACCAGTGACCCTTCAGCGGGACAAGAGACCCAGTACTTC

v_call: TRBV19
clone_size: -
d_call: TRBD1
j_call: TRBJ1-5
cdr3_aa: CASNDRVGNQPQHF
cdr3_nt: TGTGCCAGTAACGACAGGGTGGGCAATCAGCCCCAGCATTTT

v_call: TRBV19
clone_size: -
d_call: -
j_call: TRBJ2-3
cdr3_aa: CASSMGPIYTDTQYF
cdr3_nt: TGTGCCAGTAGTATGGGGCCGATTTACACAGATACGCAGTATTTT

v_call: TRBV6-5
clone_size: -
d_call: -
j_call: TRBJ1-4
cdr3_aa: CASSYGGEKLFF
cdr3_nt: TGTGCCAGCAGTTACGGCGGGGAAAAACTGTTTTTT

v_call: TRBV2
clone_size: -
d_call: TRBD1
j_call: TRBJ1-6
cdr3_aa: CASSERGDRETSPLHF
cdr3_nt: TGTGCCAGCAGTGAAAGGGGTGACAGGGAAACTTCACCCCTCCACTTT

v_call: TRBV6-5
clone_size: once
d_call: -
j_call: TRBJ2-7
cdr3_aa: CASSYSPTLPYEQYF
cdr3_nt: TGTGCCAGCAGTTACTCGCCGACTTTACCCTACGAGCAGTACTTC

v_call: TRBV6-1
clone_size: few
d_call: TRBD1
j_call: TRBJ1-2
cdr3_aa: CASSDQGARGYTF
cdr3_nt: TGTGCCAGCAGTGACCAGGGGGCGAGAGGCTACACCTTC